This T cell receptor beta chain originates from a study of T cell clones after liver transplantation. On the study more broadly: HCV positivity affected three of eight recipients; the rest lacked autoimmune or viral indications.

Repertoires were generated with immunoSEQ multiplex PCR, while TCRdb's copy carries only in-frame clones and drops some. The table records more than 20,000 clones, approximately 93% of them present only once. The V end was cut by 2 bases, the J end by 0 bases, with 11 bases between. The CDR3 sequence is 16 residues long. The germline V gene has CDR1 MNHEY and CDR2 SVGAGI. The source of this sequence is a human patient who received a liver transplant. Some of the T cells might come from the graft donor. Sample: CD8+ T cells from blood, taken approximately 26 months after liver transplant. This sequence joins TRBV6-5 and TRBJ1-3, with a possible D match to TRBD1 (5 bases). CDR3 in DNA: TGTGCCAGCAGTTACAGTGACAGCAACTCTGGAAACACCATATATTTT. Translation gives CASSYSDSNSGNTIYF.